The next 18 T cell receptor beta chains were all read from a single sample in a study of cytomegalovirus exposure and HLA in healthy donors. Amplification used 60 Vbeta primers and 13 Jbeta primers. Libraries were prepared by immunoSEQ multiplex PCR; TCRdb keeps only in-frame clonotypes and omits some of them. Seen here are 150,000 to 200,000 clones, roughly 73% observed once, and the top ten hold 1.5% to 2%. Sequenced: PBMCs. The receptor set was obtained from a woman in her thirties in good health and CMV-seronegative.

This chain links TRBV29-1 with TRBJ1-1; unclear D gene. Trimming stripped 4 bases from V and 6 bases from J, with 12 bases between. Per the germline V gene, CDR1 is SQVTM and CDR2 is ANQGSEA. The CDR3 has 12 residues. This CDR3 is CSVGVLGPEAFF. In nucleotides, the CDR3 is TGCAGCGTTGGGGTCCTTGGGCCTGAAGCTTTCTTT.

This clone appeared a single time. The chain joins TRBV5-8 to TRBJ1-2, with 9 bases aligning to TRBD1. V shed 6 bases and J 7 bases; nucleotides not matched to a gene: 13. In germline, CDR1 is SGHTS, CDR2 YDEGEE. The CDR3 consists of 15 residues. For the CDR3, the DNA is TGTGCCAGCATCAAGGTACCACAGGGGGCGCTTGGCTACACCTTC. Translation: CASIKVPQGALGYTF.

This clone was detected once. This chain links TRBV18 with TRBJ1-5; 8 nucleotides match TRBD1. J lost 5 bases, V lost 6 bases, and 6 bases had no gene match. Germline CDR1 reads KGHSH; CDR2 reads LQKENI. CDR3 length: 14 residues. Here the CDR3 DNA reads TGTGCCAGCTCCCCCAACAGGGGGGATCAGCCCCAGCATTTT. As protein: CASSPNRGDQPQHF.

The rearrangement uses TRBV5-1 and TRBJ2-3, with 12 nucleotides matching TRBD2. The CDR3 extends over 19 amino acids. CDR1 and CDR2 (germline): SGHRS, YFSETQ. With 3 bases clipped from V and 0 bases from J, the junction kept 11 bases outside the gene matches. The CDR3 DNA reads as TGCGCCAGCAGCTCCGATCCCGGGACTAGCGGGTTTAGCACAGATACGCAGTATTTT. Protein sequence: CASSSDPGTSGFSTDTQYF.

The V and J genes are TRBV14 and TRBJ1-2; possible D gene TRBD1, 6 bases. The CDR3 sequence is 15 residues long. Trimming took off 2 bases at V and 3 bases at J, with 13 bases between the two ends. The germline CDR1 and CDR2 sequences are SGHDN and FVKESK. DNA of the CDR3: TGTGCCAGCAGCCAACTAGGGGGATATGACTATGGCTACACCTTC. It yields the protein CASSQLGGYDYGYTF.

This sequence joins TRBV28 and TRBJ1-1; D unresolved. Germline V gene sequence: CDR1 MDHEN, CDR2 SYDVKM. The CDR3 length is 15 residues. V was cut by 6 bases and J by 0 bases, with 14 bases left in between. CDR3 coding DNA: TGTGCCAGCAGGGAGTCCGGGGTATTGAACACTGAAGCTTTCTTT. This codes for CASRESGVLNTEAFF.

The J gene is TRBJ2-7, the V gene TRBV6-5; TRBD2 might be the D (5 bases). This CDR3 has 13 amino acids. V was pared by 6 bases and J by 1 base, with 10 bases between. Germline V CDR1 and CDR2: MNHEY, SVGAGI. CDR3 sequence (DNA): TGTGCCAGCAGGGGTAGCGCTTCCTACGAGCAGTACTTC. This gives the protein CASRGSASYEQYF.

V is TRBV27 and J is TRBJ1-4, with D unresolved. V dropped 6 bases and J dropped 3 bases, with 11 bases sitting between them. The CDR3 spans 14 residues. The germline gives CDR1 MNHEY, CDR2 SMNVEV (reference sequence). In DNA, the CDR3 is TGTGCCAGCAGGAACCCAGGTCCTAATGAAAAACTGTTTTTT. Translating gives CASRNPGPNEKLFF.

This chain connects TRBV11-2 to TRBJ2-7, with 8 bases aligning to TRBD2. CDR1 is SGHAT and CDR2 is FQNNGV in the germline V gene. The CDR3 length is 15 residues. V lost 8 bases to trimming and J lost 3 bases; unmatched junction nucleotides: 12. The CDR3 protein is CASSTLTSGYYEQYF. CDR3 DNA sequence: TGTGCCAGCTCTACCCTCACTAGCGGATACTACGAGCAGTACTTC.

V and J are TRBV27 and TRBJ2-7; perhaps TRBD2 as D (5 bases). The CDR3 contains 13 residues. The V gene lost 1 base and the J gene lost 7 bases, with 11 bases spanning the gap. Germline-derived CDR1 and CDR2 are MNHEY and SMNVEV (reference sequence). The chain's CDR3 is CASSLLSPGEQYF. The CDR3 DNA sequence: TGTGCCAGCAGTTTATTGTCTCCGGGGGAGCAGTACTTC.

In its sample, this clone was seen a few times. This chain links TRBV4-1 with TRBJ2-1; 7 bases are a match to TRBD2. CDR1 and CDR2 (germline): MGHRA, YSYEKL. J was trimmed by 2 bases and V by 2 bases; bases with no gene match: 6. The CDR3 spans 16 residues. This CDR3 is CASSQLGGGPYNEQFF. For the CDR3, the DNA is TGCGCCAGCAGCCAACTGGGCGGGGGTCCCTACAATGAGCAGTTCTTC.

This clone is medium-sized in the sample. The chain couples TRBV6-1 to TRBJ2-2; D gene ambiguous. With 4 bases removed from V and 3 bases from J, the gap between germline ends came to 6 bases. The germline V gene has CDR1 MNHNS and CDR2 SASEGT. The CDR3 has 13 amino acids. The CDR3 nucleotides read TGTGCCAGCAGTGGACGGGACACCGGGGAGCTGTTTTTT. It yields the protein CASSGRDTGELFF.

V is TRBV11-2 and J is TRBJ1-2; 11 bases are shared with TRBD1. CDR1 and CDR2 (germline): SGHAT, FQNNGV. Germline trimming cut 1 base from V and 4 bases from J; bases unmatched to any gene: 5. CDR3 length equals 16 residues. The CDR3 reads CASSLGWTGGTYGYTF. In DNA, the CDR3 is TGTGCCAGCAGCTTAGGATGGACAGGGGGCACCTATGGCTACACCTTC.

The chain is built from TRBV19 and TRBJ2-1; D not certain. Germline V gives CDR1 LNHDA, CDR2 SQIVND (reference sequence). Trimming removed 10 bases at V and 2 bases at J, with 9 bases between. The CDR3 extends over 12 amino acids. CDR3 protein: CATSGAYNEQFF. For the CDR3, the DNA is TGTGCCACTTCGGGTGCCTACAATGAGCAGTTCTTC.

The table lists this clone with a count of one. The J gene is TRBJ1-2, the V gene TRBV27, with D perhaps matching TRBD1 (6 bases). Trimming stripped 0 bases from V and 4 bases from J, with 9 bases between. The CDR3 is made up of 14 amino acids. Germline V lookup: CDR1 MNHEY, CDR2 SMNVEV (reference sequence). The CDR3 sequence is CASSLSGGLYGYTF. In DNA, the CDR3 is TGTGCCAGCAGTTTATCCGGGGGGCTCTATGGCTACACCTTC.

This clone was found a few times. The rearrangement links TRBV27 to TRBJ1-3, with a possible D match to TRBD1 (6 bases). There are 15 residues in the CDR3. Trimming shortened V by 2 bases and J by 4 bases, and 12 bases separated the two germline ends. CDR1 and CDR2 (germline): MNHEY, SMNVEV (reference sequence). CDR3 bases: TGTGCCAGCAGTTTACGAAGGGGGAGAGGAAACACCATATATTTT. Protein product: CASSLRRGRGNTIYF.

The V call is TRBV5-1, the J call TRBJ2-5, with TRBD1 as a possible D gene (6 bases). Trimming left V 5 bases short and J 4 bases short, with 15 bases between. CDR1 and CDR2 from the germline V gene are SGHRS and YFSETQ. This CDR3 region has 14 residues. The CDR3 reads CASRQTGILETQYF. In nucleotides, the CDR3 is TGCGCCAGCAGACAAACAGGGATACTAGAGACCCAGTACTTC.

This chain joins TRBV5-4 and TRBJ2-1, with TRBD2 matching over 9 bases. The germline CDR1 and CDR2 sequences are SGHNT and YYREEE (reference sequence). The CDR3 consists of 16 residues. The trim removed 4 bases at V and 7 bases at J, leaving 12 bases unmatched. The CDR3 is CASSLSIAGVRNEQFF. The CDR3 region has the DNA TGTGCCAGCAGCCTTAGTATAGCGGGAGTAAGGAATGAGCAGTTCTTC.